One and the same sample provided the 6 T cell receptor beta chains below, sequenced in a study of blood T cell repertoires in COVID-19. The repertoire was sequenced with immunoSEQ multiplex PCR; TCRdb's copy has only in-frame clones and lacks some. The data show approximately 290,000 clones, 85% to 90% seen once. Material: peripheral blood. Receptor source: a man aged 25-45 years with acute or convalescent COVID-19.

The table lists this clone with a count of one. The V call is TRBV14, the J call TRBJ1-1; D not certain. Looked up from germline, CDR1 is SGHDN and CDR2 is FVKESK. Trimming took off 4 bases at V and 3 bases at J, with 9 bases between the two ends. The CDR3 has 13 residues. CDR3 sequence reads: CASSPEVYTEAFF. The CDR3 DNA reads TGTGCCAGCAGCCCTGAGGTTTACACTGAAGCTTTCTTT.

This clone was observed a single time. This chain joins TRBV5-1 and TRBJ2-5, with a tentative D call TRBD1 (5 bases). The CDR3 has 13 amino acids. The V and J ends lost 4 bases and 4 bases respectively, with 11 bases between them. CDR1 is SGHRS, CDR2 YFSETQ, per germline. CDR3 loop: CASSAETVETQYF. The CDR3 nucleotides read TGCGCCAGCAGCGCCGAGACAGTAGAGACCCAGTACTTC.

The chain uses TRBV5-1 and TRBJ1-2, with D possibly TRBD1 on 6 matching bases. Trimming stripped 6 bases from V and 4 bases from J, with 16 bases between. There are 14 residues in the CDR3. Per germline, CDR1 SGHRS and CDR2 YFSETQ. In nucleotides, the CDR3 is TGCGCCAGCACCCGGACAGAGGGTATCTATGGCTACACCTTC. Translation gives CASTRTEGIYGYTF.

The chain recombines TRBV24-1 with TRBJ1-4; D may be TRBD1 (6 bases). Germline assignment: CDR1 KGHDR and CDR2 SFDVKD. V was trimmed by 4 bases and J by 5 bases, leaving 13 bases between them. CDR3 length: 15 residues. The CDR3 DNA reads TGTGCCACCAGTGACAGGGGTCATCCAAATGAAAAACTGTTTTTT. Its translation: CATSDRGHPNEKLFF.

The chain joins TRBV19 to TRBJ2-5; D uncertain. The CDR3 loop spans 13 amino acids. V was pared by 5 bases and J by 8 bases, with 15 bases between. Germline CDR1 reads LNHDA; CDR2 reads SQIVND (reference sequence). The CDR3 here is CASSQQYSGTQYF. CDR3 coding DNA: TGTGCCAGTAGTCAACAGTACTCCGGAACCCAGTACTTC. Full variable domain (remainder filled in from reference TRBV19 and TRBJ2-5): DGGITQSPKYLFRKEGQNVTLSCEQNLNHDAMYWYRQDPGQGLRLIYYSQIVNDFQKGDIAEGYSVSREKKESFPLTVTSAQKNPTAFYLCASSQQYSGTQYFGPGTRLLVL.

The CDR3 is CASSLYSTGMDEQFF. As DNA, the CDR3 is TGTGCCAGCTCACTATATTCAACAGGGATGGATGAGCAGTTCTTC. The chain uses TRBV18 and TRBJ2-1, with D perhaps matching TRBD1 (6 bases). The ends were cut back, 4 bases at V and 8 bases at J, with 18 bases in the middle. The germline CDR1 and CDR2 sequences are KGHSH and LQKENI. This CDR3 spans 15 amino acids.